The 8 T cell receptor beta chains below all came from one sample that was sequenced in a study of CD8+CD57+ T cells in acquired aplastic anemia. TCR beta VDJ and CDR3 profiling used genomic DNA as template. TCRdb independently ran MiXCR on the reads; one entry per CDR3 protein. Of hundreds of thousands of distinct CDR3 sequences in the sample, under 80% were seen once. Sequences were obtained from sorted CD4+, CD8+, or CD8+CD57+ T cells (not recorded which) from PBMCs. These receptors were taken from a human donor in good health, serving as a control.

The sample holds many counts of this clonotype. This chain uses TRBV7-2 with TRBJ1-6, with TRBD1 as a possible D gene (5 bases). Germline V CDR1 and CDR2: SGHTA, FQGNSA. The length of the CDR3 is 15 residues. The germline V and J ends were trimmed by 3 bases and 3 bases, with 9 bases remaining between them. CDR3 residues: CASSLGLNYNSPLHF. CDR3 nucleotide sequence: TGTGCCAGCAGCTTGGGACTCAACTATAATTCACCCCTCCACTTT.

This clonotype occurred many times. The CDR3 region is CSANRLVADTQYF. CDR3 bases: TGCAGTGCTAATAGACTAGTGGCAGATACGCAGTATTTT. The V call is TRBV20-1, the J call TRBJ2-3; possible D gene TRBD2, 6 bases. The CDR3 runs 13 residues. Trimming stripped 4 bases from V and 4 bases from J, with 12 bases between. The germline V gene encodes CDR1 DFQATT and CDR2 SNEGSKA (reference sequence).

This clonotype has just a few counts. The V call is TRBV3-1, the J call TRBJ1-1; tentative D call: TRBD1 (5 bases). V shed 0 bases and J shed 4 bases, with 12 bases lying between them. CDR1 and CDR2 (germline): LGHDT, YNNKEL (reference sequence). CDR3 length: 15 residues. The CDR3 loop is CASSQDIAGPTEAFF. The CDR3 DNA is TGTGCCAGCAGCCAAGATATAGCGGGGCCCACTGAAGCTTTCTTT.

Of note for this clonotype: One end of the junction varies from germline; a read error may be responsible. This sequence joins TRBV5-1 and TRBJ2-3, with 7 bases aligning to TRBD2. The CDR3 runs 13 residues. CDR1 and CDR2 (germline): SGHRS, YFSETQ. CDR3 loop: CASIGGDHDTQYF. CDR3 bases: TGTGCTAGCATTGGGGGGGACCACGATACGCAGTATTTT.

The CDR3 region has the DNA TGCGCCAGCAGCCAAGCAGGGGACTTTGTGATGTACCAGTTCTTC. The encoded protein is CASSQAGDFVMYQFF. The V gene is TRBV4-1, the J gene TRBJ2-1, with D possibly called TRBD1 or TRBD2 (6 bases each). The V and J ends lost 1 base and 13 bases respectively, with 20 bases between them. The length of the CDR3 is 15 residues. The germline V gene encodes CDR1 MGHRA and CDR2 YSYEKL.

Written as DNA, the CDR3 is TGTGCCAGCAGCTGGCAGGGTGTTCTCACCCAGGAGTTTTTTTTT. Translated, it gives CASSWQGVLTQEFFF. V is TRBV7-3 and J is TRBJ2-2; possibly TRBD1 for D (5 bases). Trimming removed 4 bases at V and 17 bases at J, with 26 bases between. Germline CDR1 and CDR2: SGHTA and FQGTGA. The CDR3 is 15 residues long.

CDR3 protein: CASSLSLAGERQYF. CDR3 sequence (DNA): TGTGCCAGCAGCTTAAGCCTAGCGGGGGAGCGGCAGTACTTC. The V and J genes are TRBV7-2 and TRBJ2-7; the match to TRBD2 covers 10 bases. This CDR3 is 14 amino acids long. Germline V gives CDR1 SGHTA, CDR2 FQGNSA. V lost 2 bases and J lost 9; bases outside the gene matches: 7.

V and J are TRBV29-1 and TRBJ2-1; 8 bases are shared with TRBD1. The CDR3 extends over 14 amino acids. Trimming took 6 bases from V and 9 from J; bases not matched to a gene: 13. Germline values: CDR1 SQVTM, CDR2 ANQGSEA. The CDR3 loop is CSVRDRGNTGEQFF. In DNA form, the CDR3 reads TGCAGCGTCAGAGACAGGGGAAACACCGGTGAGCAGTTCTTC.